This T cell receptor beta chain was obtained from a study of long-term antiretroviral therapy in people with HIV. Trimming pared 0 bases from V and 9 bases from J, leaving 15 bases between. The CDR3 has 15 amino acids. Per germline, CDR1 PRHDT and CDR2 FYEKMQ (reference sequence). The run of the v3.0 immunoSEQ assay was at survey level. Clones were sequenced by immunoSEQ multiplex PCR, and TCRdb holds only the in-frame ones, with some missing. The repertoire holds about 20,000 clones, with roughly 88% as singletons. The J gene is TRBJ2-1, the V gene TRBV13; no clear D. The TCR sequence derives from a woman aged 40-49 years with HIV. The sample was unsorted PBMCs, taken 1.2 years after starting antiretroviral therapy. CDR3 DNA: TGTGCCAGCAGCTTAGGCCCCTACAAGAAGGGTGAGCAGTTCTTC. Amino acids: CASSLGPYKKGEQFF. The entire variable domain, with the rest obtained from reference TRBV13 and TRBJ2-1, is as follows: AAGVIQSPRHLIKEKRETATLKCYPIPRHDTVYWYQQGPGQDPQFLISFYEKMQSDKGSIPDRFSAQQFSDYHSELNMSSLELGDSALYFCASSLGPYKKGEQFFGPGTRLTVL.